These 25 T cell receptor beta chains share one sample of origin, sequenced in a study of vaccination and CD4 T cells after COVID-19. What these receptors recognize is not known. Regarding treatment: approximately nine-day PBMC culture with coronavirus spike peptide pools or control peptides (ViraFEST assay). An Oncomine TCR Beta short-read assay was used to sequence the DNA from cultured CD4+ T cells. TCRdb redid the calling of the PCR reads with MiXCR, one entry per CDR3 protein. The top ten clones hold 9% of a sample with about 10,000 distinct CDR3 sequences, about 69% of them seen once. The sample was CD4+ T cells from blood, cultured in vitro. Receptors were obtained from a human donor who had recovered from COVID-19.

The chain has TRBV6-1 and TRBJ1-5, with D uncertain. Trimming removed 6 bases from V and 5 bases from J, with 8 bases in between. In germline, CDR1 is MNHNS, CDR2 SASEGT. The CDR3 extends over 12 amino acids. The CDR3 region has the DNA TGTGCCAGCAGACGGGTGGATCAGCCCCAGCATTTT. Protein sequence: CASRRVDQPQHF.

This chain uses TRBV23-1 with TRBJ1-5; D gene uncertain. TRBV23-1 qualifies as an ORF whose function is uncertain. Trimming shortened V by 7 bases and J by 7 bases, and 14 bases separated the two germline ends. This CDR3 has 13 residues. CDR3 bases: TGCGCCAGCACCACGACTCTACGCCAGCCCCAGCATTTT. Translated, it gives CASTTTLRQPQHF.

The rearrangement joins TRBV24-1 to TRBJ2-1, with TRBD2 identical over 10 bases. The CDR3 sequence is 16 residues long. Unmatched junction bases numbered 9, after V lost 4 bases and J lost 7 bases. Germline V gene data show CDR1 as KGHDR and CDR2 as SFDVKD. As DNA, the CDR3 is TGTGCCACCAGTGACCTAGCGGGGGCGGCGGGGAATGAGCAGTTCTTC. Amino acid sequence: CATSDLAGAAGNEQFF.

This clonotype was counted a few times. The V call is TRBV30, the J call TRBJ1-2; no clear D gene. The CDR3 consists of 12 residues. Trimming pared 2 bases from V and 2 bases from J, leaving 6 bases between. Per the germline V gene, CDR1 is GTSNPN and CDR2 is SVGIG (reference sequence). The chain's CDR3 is CAWSQGNYGYTF. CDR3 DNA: TGTGCCTGGAGTCAAGGGAACTATGGCTACACCTTC. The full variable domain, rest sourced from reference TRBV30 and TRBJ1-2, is SQTIHQWPATLVQPVGSPLSLECTVEGTSNPNLYWYRQAAGRGLQLLFYSVGIGQISSEVPQNLSASRPQDRQFILSSKKLLLSDSGFYLCAWSQGNYGYTFGSGTRLTVV.

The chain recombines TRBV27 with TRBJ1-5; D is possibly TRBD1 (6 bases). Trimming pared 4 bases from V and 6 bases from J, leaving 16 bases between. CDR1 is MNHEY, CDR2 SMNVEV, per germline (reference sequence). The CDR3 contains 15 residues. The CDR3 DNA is TGTGCCAGCAGTTCGTCCGGGGGGGCAATTCAGCCCCAGCATTTT. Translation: CASSSSGGAIQPQHF.

The CDR3 loop reads CATSVGGVYNEQFF. CDR3 DNA sequence: TGTGCCACCAGTGTGGGGGGGGTATACAATGAGCAGTTCTTC. J is TRBJ2-1 and V is TRBV24-1; 7 nucleotides match TRBD2. Germline V gene data show CDR1 as KGHDR and CDR2 as SFDVKD. The CDR3 runs 14 residues. V trimming: 5 bases; J trimming: 4 bases; junction bases outside the gene matches: 4.

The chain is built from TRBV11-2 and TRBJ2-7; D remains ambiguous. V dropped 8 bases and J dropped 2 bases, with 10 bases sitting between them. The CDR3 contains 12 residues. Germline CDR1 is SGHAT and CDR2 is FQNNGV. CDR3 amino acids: CASCRSTYEQYF. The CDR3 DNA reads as TGTGCCAGCTGCCGTAGTACCTACGAGCAGTACTTC.

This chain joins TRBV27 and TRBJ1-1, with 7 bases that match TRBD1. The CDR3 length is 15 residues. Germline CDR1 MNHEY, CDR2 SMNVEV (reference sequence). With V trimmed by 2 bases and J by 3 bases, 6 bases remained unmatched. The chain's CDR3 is CASSLADRVYTEAFF. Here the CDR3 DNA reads TGTGCCAGCAGTTTAGCCGACAGGGTGTACACTGAAGCTTTCTTT.

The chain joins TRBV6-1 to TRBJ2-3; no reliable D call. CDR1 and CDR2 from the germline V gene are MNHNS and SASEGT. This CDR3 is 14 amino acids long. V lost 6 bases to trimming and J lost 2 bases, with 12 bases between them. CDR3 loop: CASRGPAITDTQYF. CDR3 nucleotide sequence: TGTGCCAGCAGAGGGCCGGCGATCACAGATACGCAGTATTTT.

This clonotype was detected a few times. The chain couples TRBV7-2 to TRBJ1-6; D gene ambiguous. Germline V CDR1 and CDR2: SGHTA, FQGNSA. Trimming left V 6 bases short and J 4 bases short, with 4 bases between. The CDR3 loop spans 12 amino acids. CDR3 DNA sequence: TGTGCCAGCAGTCTGTATAATTCACCCCTCCACTTT. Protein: CASSLYNSPLHF. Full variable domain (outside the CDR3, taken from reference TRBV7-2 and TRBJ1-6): GAGVSQSPSNKVTEKGKDVELRCDPISGHTALYWYRQSLGQGLEFLIYFQGNSAPDKSGLPSDRFSAERTGGSVSTLTIQRTQQEDSAVYLCASSLYNSPLHFGNGTRLTVT.

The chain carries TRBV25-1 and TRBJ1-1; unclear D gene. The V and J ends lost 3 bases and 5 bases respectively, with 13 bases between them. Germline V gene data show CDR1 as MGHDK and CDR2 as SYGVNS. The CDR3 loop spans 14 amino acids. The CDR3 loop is CASSDRFQGTEAFF. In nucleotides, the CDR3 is TGTGCCAGCAGTGATCGTTTTCAAGGGACTGAAGCTTTCTTT.

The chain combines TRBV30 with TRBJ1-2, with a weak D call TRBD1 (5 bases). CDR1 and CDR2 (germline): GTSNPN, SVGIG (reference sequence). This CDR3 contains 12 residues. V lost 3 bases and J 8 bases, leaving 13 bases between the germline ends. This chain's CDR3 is CAWRAGAGGYTF. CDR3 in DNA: TGTGCCTGGAGGGCCGGGGCAGGGGGCTACACCTTC. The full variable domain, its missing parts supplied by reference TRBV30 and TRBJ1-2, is SQTIHQWPATLVQPVGSPLSLECTVEGTSNPNLYWYRQAAGRGLQLLFYSVGIGQISSEVPQNLSASRPQDRQFILSSKKLLLSDSGFYLCAWRAGAGGYTFGSGTRLTVV.

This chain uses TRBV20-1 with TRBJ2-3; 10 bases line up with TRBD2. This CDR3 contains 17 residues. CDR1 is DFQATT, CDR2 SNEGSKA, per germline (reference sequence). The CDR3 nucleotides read TGCACCCCCACCAGAAGCGGGAGGGCCCTCCACACAGATACGCAGTATTTT. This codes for CTPTRSGRALHTDTQYF.

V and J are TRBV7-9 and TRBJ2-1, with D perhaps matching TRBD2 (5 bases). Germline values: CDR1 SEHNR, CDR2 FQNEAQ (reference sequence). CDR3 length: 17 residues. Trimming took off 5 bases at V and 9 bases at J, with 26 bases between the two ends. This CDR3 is CASSAKTHRESSSEQFF. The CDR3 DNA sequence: TGTGCCAGCAGCGCAAAAACACACCGGGAATCCTCGAGTGAGCAGTTCTTC.

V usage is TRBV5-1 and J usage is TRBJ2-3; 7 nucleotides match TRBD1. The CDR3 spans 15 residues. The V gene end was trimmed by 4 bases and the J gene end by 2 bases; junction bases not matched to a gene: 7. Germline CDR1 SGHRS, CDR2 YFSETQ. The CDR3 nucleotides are TGCGCCAGCAGCCCCTTGACAGGGTACACAGATACGCAGTATTTT. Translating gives CASSPLTGYTDTQYF.

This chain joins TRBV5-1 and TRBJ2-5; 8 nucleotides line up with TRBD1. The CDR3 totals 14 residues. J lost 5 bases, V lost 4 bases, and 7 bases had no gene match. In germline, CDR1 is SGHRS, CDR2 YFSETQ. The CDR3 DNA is TGCGCCAGCAGCAGTCCGACAGGGGCGGAGACCCAGTACTTC. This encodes CASSSPTGAETQYF.

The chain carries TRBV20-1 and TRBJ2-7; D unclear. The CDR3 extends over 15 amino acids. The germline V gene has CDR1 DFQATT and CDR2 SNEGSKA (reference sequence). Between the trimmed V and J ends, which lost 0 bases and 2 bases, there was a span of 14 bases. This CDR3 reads CSARDGRLSPYEQYF. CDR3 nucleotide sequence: TGCAGTGCTAGAGATGGCAGGCTGAGCCCCTACGAGCAGTACTTC.

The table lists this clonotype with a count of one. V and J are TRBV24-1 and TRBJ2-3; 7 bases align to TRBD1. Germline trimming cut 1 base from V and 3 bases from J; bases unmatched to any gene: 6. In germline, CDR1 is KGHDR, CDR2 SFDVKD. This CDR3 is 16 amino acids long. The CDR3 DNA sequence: TGTGCCACCAGTGATTTCTTCCCAGGGGGTACAGATACGCAGTATTTT. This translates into CATSDFFPGGTDTQYF.

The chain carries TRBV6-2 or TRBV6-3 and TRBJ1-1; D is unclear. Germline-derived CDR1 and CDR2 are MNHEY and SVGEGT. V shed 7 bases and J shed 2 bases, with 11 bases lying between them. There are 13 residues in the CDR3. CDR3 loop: CASIRRTNTEAFF. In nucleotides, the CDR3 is TGTGCCAGCATTAGGAGAACCAACACTGAAGCTTTCTTT.

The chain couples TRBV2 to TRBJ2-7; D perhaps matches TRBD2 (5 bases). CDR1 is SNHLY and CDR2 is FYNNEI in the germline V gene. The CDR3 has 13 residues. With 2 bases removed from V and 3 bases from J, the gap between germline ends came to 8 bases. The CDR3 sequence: CASSEQAGYEQYF. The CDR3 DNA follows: TGTGCCAGCAGTGAACAGGCGGGCTACGAGCAGTACTTC.

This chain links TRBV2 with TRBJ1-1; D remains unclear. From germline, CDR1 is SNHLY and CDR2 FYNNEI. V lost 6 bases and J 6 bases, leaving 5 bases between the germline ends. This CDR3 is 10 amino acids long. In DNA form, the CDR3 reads TGTGCCAGCAGCGCCCCTGAAGCTTTCTTT. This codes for CASSAPEAFF.

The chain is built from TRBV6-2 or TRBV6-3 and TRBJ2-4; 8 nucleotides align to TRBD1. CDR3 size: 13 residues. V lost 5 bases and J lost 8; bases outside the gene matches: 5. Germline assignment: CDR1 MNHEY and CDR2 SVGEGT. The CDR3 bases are TGTGCCAGCAGTCTGGACAGGGTGGACATTCAGTACTTC. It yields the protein CASSLDRVDIQYF.

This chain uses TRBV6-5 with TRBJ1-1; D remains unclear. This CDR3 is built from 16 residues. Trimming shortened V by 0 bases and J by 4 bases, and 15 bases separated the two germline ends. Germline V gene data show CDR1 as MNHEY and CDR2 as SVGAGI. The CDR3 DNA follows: TGTGCCAGCAGTTACTCGATCGGATCGTTGGGCACTGAAGCTTTCTTT. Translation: CASSYSIGSLGTEAFF.

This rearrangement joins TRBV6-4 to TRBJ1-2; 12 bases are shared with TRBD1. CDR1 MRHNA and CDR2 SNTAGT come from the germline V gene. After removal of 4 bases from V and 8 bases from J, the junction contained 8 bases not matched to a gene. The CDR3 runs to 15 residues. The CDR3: CASSVSGTGGFGYTF. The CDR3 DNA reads TGTGCCAGCAGTGTCTCCGGGACAGGGGGCTTCGGCTACACCTTC.

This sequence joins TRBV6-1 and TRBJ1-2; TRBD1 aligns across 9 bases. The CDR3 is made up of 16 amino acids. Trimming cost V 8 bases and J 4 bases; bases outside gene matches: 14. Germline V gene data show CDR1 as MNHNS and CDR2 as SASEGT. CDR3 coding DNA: TGTGCCAGCGTACAGGGACAGGGTCGTGATCCCTATGGCTACACCTTC. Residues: CASVQGQGRDPYGYTF.